The entry below describes one TCR beta chain. Its cognate antigen is unknown. The data stem from a study of cytomegalovirus exposure and HLA in healthy donors. General observations from the study: A later analysis appeared to link common viral pathogens to several of the most significant clusters. Per a later analysis, about 17,000 TCR beta sequences showed association with HLA alleles at 0.05 false discovery rate.

This PCR relied on a set of 60 Vbeta primers and 13 Jbeta primers. The protocol was immunoSEQ multiplex PCR, while the TCRdb copy is restricted to in-frame clones and leaves out a portion. The table has under 200,000 clones, roughly 75% seen once. Sequenced sample: PBMCs. The receptor was isolated from a woman between 45 and 60 years old in good health and CMV-seropositive.

CDR3 residues: CASSITGTGATNEKLFF. CDR3 DNA: TGCGCCAGCAGCATCACCGGGACAGGCGCAACTAATGAAAAACTGTTTTTT. The gene calls are TRBV5-1 and TRBJ1-4, with 8 bases matching TRBD1. V was pared by 4 bases and J by 0 bases, with 8 bases of the junction left unmatched. This CDR3 is built from 17 residues. In germline, CDR1 is SGHRS, CDR2 YFSETQ.